This passage covers 10 T cell receptor beta chains from one sample sequenced in a study of cytomegalovirus exposure and HLA in healthy donors (dated by TCRdb to about 2017). Library creation used the immunoSEQ multiplex PCR assay. The multiplex PCR relied on a mix of 60 forward primers for TCR Vbeta segments and 13 reverse primers for TCR Jbeta segments. TCRdb provides this immuneACCESS table in a form limited to in-frame rearrangements. Some clones are lacking; in checked studies, under half of them reflect an unresolved V gene, and why the rest are absent is not known. The sample table holds around 180,000 clones, of which 60% to 85% were seen once. The ten largest account for around 0.99% of the sample. Sequencing used PBMCs. Every receptor here comes from a woman in her thirties or forties in good health and CMV-seronegative.

V gene TRBV27 combines with J gene TRBJ2-2, with TRBD2 identical over 13 bases. Per germline, CDR1 MNHEY and CDR2 SMNVEV (reference sequence). V dropped 6 bases and J dropped 5; count of bases not matched to a gene: 9. This CDR3 spans 17 amino acids. The CDR3 DNA sequence: TGTGCCAGCAGGGAAGCCGGGACTAGCGGGATGACCGGGGAGCTGTTTTTT. Protein product: CASREAGTSGMTGELFF.

The chain links TRBV6-5 to TRBJ2-2; 8 nucleotides agree with TRBD1. The J segment lost 0 bases and the V segment lost 6 bases, leaving 3 bases of the junction unmatched. The CDR3 is made up of 15 amino acids. CDR1 and CDR2 (germline): MNHEY, SVGAGI. Here the CDR3 reads CASSHRGANTGELFF. Written as DNA, the CDR3 is TGTGCCAGCAGCCACAGGGGGGCGAACACCGGGGAGCTGTTTTTT.

V and J are TRBV21-1 and TRBJ2-5; no DNA check was done on the table's D call, TRBD2. TRBV21-1 is tagged as a pseudogene. The CDR3 totals 17 residues. The CDR3 is CASSNLGRAFWSETQYF. CDR3 sequence (DNA): TGTGCCAGCAGCAATCTCGGGAGGGCCTTCTGGTCAGAGACCCAGTACTTC.

The chain uses TRBV11-2 and TRBJ2-3, with TRBD2 matching over 13 bases. V was clipped by 1 base and J by 5 bases; unmatched bases: 9. The CDR3 length is 18 residues. Germline lookup yields CDR1 SGHAT and CDR2 FQNNGV. CDR3 loop: CASSLVWRTSGSEDTQYF. Here the CDR3 DNA reads TGTGCCAGCAGCTTAGTATGGCGGACTAGCGGGAGCGAAGATACGCAGTATTTT.

The V gene is TRBV4-1, the J gene TRBJ1-2; D remains ambiguous. Trimming stripped 4 bases from V and 8 bases from J, with 20 bases between. Germline loops: CDR1 MGHRA, CDR2 YSYEKL. The CDR3 consists of 15 residues. This CDR3 reads CASSRGVGEPWGYTF. The CDR3 region has the DNA TGCGCCAGCAGCCGAGGAGTCGGCGAGCCATGGGGCTACACCTTC.

Comment on this clone: Distinct nucleotide sequences in the sample also encode this CDR3. The rearrangement uses TRBV6-1 and TRBJ1-2, with TRBD1 as a possible D gene (6 bases). The CDR3 spans 13 residues. Deletions cut 6 bases from V and 5 bases from J, with 13 bases between. Germline V gene sequence: CDR1 MNHNS, CDR2 SASEGT. This CDR3 reads CASSLQGNYGYTF. The CDR3 nucleotides are TGTGCCAGCAGCTTACAGGGAAATTATGGCTACACCTTC.

Notes on this clone: In the same sample, other DNA sequences code for this CDR3. The V and J genes are TRBV7-2 and TRBJ1-1; D may be TRBD1 (5 bases). Germline V lookup: CDR1 SGHTA, CDR2 FQGNSA. The CDR3 spans 14 residues. Trimming cost V 2 bases and J 3 bases, with 10 bases left between them. DNA of the CDR3: TGTGCCAGCAGCTTACAGGGTCGGGACACTGAAGCTTTCTTT. It translates to CASSLQGRDTEAFF.

The chain combines TRBV7-3 with TRBJ1-1, with unresolved D. The CDR3 loop spans 13 amino acids. In germline, CDR1 is SGHTA, CDR2 FQGTGA. V dropped 5 bases and J dropped 6 bases, with 13 bases sitting between them. CDR3 loop: CASSEGPLAEAFF. For the CDR3, the DNA is TGTGCCAGCAGCGAGGGTCCCTTGGCTGAAGCTTTCTTT.

V and J are TRBV30 and TRBJ2-7, with 11 nucleotides matching TRBD2. Looked up from germline, CDR1 is GTSNPN and CDR2 is SVGIG (reference sequence). This CDR3 is built from 13 residues. The ends lost 4 bases at V and 3 bases at J; junction bases unmatched: 2. The CDR3 loop is CAWTSGRIYEQYF. The CDR3 DNA reads as TGTGCCTGGACTAGCGGGAGGATCTACGAGCAGTACTTC. Looking up the rest from reference TRBV30 and TRBJ2-7 gives the full variable domain: SQTIHQWPATLVQPVGSPLSLECTVEGTSNPNLYWYRQAAGRGLQLLFYSVGIGQISSEVPQNLSASRPQDRQFILSSKKLLLSDSGFYLCAWTSGRIYEQYFGPGTRLTVT.

The CDR3 bases are TGTGCCAGCAGCCGGGACAGCCAAGAGACCCAGTACTTC. This codes for CASSRDSQETQYF. This chain links TRBV6-4 with TRBJ2-5, with TRBD1 identical over 7 bases. The CDR3 is made up of 13 amino acids. Germline-derived CDR1 and CDR2 are MRHNA and SNTAGT. The V gene end was trimmed by 6 bases and the J gene end by 1 base; junction bases not matched to a gene: 2.